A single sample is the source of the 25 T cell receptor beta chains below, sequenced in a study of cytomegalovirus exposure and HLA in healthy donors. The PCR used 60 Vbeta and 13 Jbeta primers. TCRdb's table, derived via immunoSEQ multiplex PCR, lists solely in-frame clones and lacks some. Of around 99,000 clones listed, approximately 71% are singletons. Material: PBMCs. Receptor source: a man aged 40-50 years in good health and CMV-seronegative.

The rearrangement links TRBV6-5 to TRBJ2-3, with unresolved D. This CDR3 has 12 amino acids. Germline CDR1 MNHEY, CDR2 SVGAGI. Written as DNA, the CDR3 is TGTGCAGCCCGCGGCGGCACAGATACGCAGTATTTT. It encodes CAARGGTDTQYF.

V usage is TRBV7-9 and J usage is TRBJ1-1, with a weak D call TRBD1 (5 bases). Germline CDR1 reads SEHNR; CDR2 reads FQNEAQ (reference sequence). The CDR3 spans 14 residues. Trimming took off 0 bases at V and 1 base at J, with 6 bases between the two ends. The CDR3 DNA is TGTGCCAGCAGCTTAGCAGGGGCGAACACTGAAGCTTTCTTT. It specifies CASSLAGANTEAFF.

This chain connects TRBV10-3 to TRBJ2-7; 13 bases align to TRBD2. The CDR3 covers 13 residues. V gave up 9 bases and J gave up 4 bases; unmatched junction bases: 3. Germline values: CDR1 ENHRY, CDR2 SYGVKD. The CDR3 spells CAISTSGGYEQYF. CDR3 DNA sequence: TGTGCCATTTCGACTAGCGGGGGGTACGAGCAGTACTTC.

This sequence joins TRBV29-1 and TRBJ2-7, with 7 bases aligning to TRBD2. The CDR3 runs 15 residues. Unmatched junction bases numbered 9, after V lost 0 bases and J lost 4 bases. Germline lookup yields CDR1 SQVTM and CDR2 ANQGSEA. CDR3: CSVEDQAGPTYEQYF. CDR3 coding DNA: TGCAGCGTTGAAGATCAAGCGGGGCCTACGTACGAGCAGTACTTC.

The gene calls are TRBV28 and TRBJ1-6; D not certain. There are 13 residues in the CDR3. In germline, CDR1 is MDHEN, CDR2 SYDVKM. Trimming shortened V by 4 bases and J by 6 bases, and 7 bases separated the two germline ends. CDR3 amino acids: CASSSRVNSPLHF. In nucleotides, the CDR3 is TGTGCCAGCAGTTCAAGAGTTAATTCACCCCTCCACTTT.

The CDR3 DNA reads TGTGCCAGCAGTGAGGGCGGGGAGCGCTACGAGCAGTACTTC. This codes for CASSEGGERYEQYF. The V gene is TRBV2, the J gene TRBJ2-7, with D perhaps TRBD2 (6 bases). Germline V gene sequence: CDR1 SNHLY, CDR2 FYNNEI. This CDR3 comprises 14 residues. The V gene lost 3 bases and the J gene lost 3 bases, with 12 bases spanning the gap. Full variable domain (missing parts from reference TRBV2 and TRBJ2-7): EPEVTQTPSHQVTQMGQEVILRCVPISNHLYFYWYRQILGQKVEFLVSFYNNEISEKSEIFDDQFSVERPDGSNFTLKIRSTKLEDSAMYFCASSEGGERYEQYFGPGTRLTVT.

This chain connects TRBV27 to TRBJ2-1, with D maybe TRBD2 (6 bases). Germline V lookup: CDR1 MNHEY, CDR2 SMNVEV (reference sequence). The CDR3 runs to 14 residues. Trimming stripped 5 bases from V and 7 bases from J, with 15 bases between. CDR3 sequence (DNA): TGTGCCAGCAGTCCCTGGGACTCAAGGAATGAGCAGTTCTTC. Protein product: CASSPWDSRNEQFF.

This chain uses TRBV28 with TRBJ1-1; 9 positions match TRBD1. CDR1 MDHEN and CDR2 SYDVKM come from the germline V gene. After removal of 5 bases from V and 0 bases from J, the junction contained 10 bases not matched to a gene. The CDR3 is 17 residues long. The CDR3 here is CASSIIGQGRLNTEAFF. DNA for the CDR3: TGTGCCAGCAGTATAATAGGACAGGGGAGATTGAACACTGAAGCTTTCTTT.

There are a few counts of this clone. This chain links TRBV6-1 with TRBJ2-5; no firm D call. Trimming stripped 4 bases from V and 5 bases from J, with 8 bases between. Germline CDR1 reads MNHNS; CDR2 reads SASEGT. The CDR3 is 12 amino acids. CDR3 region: CASSVSRETQYF. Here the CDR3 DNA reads TGTGCCAGCAGTGTTAGCCGGGAGACCCAGTACTTC.

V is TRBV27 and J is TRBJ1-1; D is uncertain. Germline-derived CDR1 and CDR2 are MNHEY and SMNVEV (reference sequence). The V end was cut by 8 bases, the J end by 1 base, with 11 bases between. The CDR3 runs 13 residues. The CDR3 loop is CASAGPRNTEAFF. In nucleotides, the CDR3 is TGTGCCAGCGCTGGTCCGAGGAACACTGAAGCTTTCTTT.

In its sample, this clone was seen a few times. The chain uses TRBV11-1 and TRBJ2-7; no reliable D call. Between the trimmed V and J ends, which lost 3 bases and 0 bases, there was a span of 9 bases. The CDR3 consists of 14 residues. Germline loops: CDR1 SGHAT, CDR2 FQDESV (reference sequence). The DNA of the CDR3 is TGTGCCAGCAGCTTGGTAGAAAACTCCTACGAGCAGTACTTC. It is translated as CASSLVENSYEQYF.

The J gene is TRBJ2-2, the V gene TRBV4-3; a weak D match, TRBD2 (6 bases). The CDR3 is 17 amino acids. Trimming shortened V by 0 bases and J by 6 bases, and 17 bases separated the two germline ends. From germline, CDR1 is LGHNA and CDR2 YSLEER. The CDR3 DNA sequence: TGCGCCAGCAGCCAAGACGGGGGAATCAACGGGGCCGGGGAGCTGTTTTTT. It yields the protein CASSQDGGINGAGELFF.

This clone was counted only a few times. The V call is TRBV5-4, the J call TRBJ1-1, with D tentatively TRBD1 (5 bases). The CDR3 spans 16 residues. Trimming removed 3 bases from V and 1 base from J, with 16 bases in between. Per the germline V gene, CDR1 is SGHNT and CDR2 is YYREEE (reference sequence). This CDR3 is CASSSVGTGGNTEAFF. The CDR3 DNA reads TGTGCCAGCAGCTCCGTCGGGACGGGGGGGAACACTGAAGCTTTCTTT.

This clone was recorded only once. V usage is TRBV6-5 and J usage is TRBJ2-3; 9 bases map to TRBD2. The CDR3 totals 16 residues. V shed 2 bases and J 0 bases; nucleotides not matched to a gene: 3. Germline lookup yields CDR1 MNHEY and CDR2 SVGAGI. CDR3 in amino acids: CASSYGSGGSTDTQYF. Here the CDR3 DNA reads TGTGCCAGCAGTTACGGTAGCGGGGGTAGCACAGATACGCAGTATTTT.

CDR3 sequence: CAWSVRGETQYF. The CDR3 region has the DNA TGTGCCTGGAGTGTACGGGGGGAGACCCAGTACTTC. V gene TRBV30 combines with J gene TRBJ2-5; D may be TRBD2 (6 bases). The germline V gene has CDR1 GTSNPN and CDR2 SVGIG (reference sequence). The CDR3 is made up of 12 amino acids. V dropped 0 bases and J dropped 5 bases, with 7 bases sitting between them.

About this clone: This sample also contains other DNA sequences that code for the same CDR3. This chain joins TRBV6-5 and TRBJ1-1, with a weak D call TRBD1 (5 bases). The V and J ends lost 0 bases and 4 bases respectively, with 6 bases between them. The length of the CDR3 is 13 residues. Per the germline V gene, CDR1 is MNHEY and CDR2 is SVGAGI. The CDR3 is CASSYSGGTEAFF. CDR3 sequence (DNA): TGTGCCAGCAGTTACTCCGGGGGCACTGAAGCTTTCTTT.

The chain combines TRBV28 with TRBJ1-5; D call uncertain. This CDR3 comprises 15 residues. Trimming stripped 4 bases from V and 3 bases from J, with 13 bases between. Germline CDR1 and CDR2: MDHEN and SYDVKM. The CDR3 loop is CASSSREGYNQPQHF. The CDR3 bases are TGTGCCAGCAGTTCACGGGAGGGCTACAATCAGCCCCAGCATTTT.

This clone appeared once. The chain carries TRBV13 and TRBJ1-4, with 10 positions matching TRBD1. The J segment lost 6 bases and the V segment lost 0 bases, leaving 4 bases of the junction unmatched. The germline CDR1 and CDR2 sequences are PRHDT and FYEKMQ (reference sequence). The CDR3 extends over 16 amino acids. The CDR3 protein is CASSLGWGQGYEKLFF. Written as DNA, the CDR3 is TGTGCCAGCAGCTTAGGATGGGGACAGGGGTATGAAAAACTGTTTTTT. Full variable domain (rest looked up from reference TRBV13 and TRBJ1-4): AAGVIQSPRHLIKEKRETATLKCYPIPRHDTVYWYQQGPGQDPQFLISFYEKMQSDKGSIPDRFSAQQFSDYHSELNMSSLELGDSALYFCASSLGWGQGYEKLFFGSGTQLSVL.

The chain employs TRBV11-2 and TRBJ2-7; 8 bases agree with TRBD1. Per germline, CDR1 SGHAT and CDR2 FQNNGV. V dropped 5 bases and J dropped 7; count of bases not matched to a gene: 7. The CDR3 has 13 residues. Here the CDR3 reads CASSPDRGGEQYF. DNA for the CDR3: TGTGCCAGCAGCCCAGACAGGGGTGGAGAGCAGTACTTC.

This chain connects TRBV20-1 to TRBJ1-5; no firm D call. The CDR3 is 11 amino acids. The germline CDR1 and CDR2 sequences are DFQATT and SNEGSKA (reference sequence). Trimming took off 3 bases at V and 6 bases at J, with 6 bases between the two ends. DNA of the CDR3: TGCAGTGCTAGCGAGGGTCAGCCCCAGCATTTT. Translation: CSASEGQPQHF.

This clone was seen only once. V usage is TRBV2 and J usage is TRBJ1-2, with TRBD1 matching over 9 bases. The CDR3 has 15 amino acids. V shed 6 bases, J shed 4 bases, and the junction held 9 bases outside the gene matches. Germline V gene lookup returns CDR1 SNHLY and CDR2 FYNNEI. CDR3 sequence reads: CASRTGTGNAYGYTF. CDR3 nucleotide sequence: TGTGCCAGCAGGACCGGGACAGGGAACGCCTATGGCTACACCTTC.

CDR3 protein: CSVARVGTEAFF. The CDR3, as DNA: TGCAGCGTCGCGAGGGTTGGGACTGAAGCTTTCTTT. The chain links TRBV29-1 to TRBJ1-1; D not resolved. There are 12 residues in the CDR3. The germline gives CDR1 SQVTM, CDR2 ANQGSEA. V was shortened by 6 bases and J by 5 bases, with 13 bases between the two germline ends. Drawing the rest from reference TRBV29-1 and TRBJ1-1, the complete variable domain is SAVISQKPSRDICQRGTSLTIQCQVDSQVTMMFWYRQQPGQSLTLIATANQGSEATYESGFVIDKFPISRPNLTFSTLTVSNMSPEDSSIYLCSVARVGTEAFFGQGTRLTVV.

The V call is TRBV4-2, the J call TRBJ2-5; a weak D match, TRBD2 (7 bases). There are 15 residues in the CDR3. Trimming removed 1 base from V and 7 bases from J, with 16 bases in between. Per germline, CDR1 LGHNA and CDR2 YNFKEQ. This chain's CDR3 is CASSQGRGAGGTQYF. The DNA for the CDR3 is TGTGCCAGCAGCCAAGGCCGGGGGGCTGGGGGGACCCAGTACTTC.

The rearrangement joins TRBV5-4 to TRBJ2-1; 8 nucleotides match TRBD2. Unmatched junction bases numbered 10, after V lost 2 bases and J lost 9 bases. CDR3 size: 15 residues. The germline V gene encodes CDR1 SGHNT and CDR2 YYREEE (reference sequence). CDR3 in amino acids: CASSFGGELGSEQFF. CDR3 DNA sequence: TGTGCCAGCAGCTTCGGGGGGGAGTTAGGTAGTGAGCAGTTCTTC.

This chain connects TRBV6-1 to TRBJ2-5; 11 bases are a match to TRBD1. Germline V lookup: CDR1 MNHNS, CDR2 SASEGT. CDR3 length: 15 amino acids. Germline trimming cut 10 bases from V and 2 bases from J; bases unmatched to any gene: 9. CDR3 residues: CATRTGTGGQETQYF. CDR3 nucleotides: TGTGCCACCAGGACGGGGACAGGGGGACAAGAGACCCAGTACTTC.